This T cell receptor beta chain originates from a study of blood T cell repertoires in COVID-19. Overall study: COVID-19 samples from acute and convalescent phases originated in the United States, Italy and Spain. In each case, the material was cDNA or gDNA derived from T cells, B-cell-depleted T cells, or PBMCs.

The length of the CDR3 is 13 residues. V was pared by 4 bases and J by 3 bases, with 4 bases of the junction left unmatched. CDR1 is SGHKS, CDR2 YYEKEE, per germline (reference sequence). Authors' processing steps: Nucleated cell number was recorded as an estimate derived from reference gene primer amplification. Assay: immunoSEQ multiplex PCR; the TCRdb copy retains only in-frame clones and omits some. V, J and clone size are taken as reported in that table, and D and trimming were inferred from the DNA itself. The table includes just over 650,000 clones, around 90% detected once. The V gene is TRBV5-5, the J gene TRBJ2-7; 7 bases are a match to TRBD1. The sequenced sample was peripheral blood. This clonotype was sampled from a woman aged 18-29 years with acute or convalescent COVID-19. CDR3 DNA sequence: TGTGCCAGCAGCGGAACAGGGGACTACGAGCAGTACTTC. It specifies CASSGTGDYEQYF. The complete variable domain, with remaining parts taken from reference TRBV5-5 and TRBJ2-7, reads DAGVTQSPTHLIKTRGQQVTLRCSPISGHKSVSWYQQVLGQGPQFIFQYYEKEERGRGNFPDRFSARQFPNYSSELNVNALLLGDSALYLCASSGTGDYEQYFGPGTRLTVT.